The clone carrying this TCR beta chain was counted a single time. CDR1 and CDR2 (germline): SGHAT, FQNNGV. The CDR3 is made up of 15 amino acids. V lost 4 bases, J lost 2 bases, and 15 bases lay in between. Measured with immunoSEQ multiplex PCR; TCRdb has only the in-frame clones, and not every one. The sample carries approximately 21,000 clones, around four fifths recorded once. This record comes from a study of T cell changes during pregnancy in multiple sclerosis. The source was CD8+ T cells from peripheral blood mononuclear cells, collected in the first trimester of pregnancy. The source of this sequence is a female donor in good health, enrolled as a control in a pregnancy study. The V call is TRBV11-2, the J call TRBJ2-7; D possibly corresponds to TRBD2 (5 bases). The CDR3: CASSSGLETAYEQYF. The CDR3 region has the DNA TGTGCCAGCAGCTCTGGACTCGAAACAGCCTACGAGCAGTACTTC.